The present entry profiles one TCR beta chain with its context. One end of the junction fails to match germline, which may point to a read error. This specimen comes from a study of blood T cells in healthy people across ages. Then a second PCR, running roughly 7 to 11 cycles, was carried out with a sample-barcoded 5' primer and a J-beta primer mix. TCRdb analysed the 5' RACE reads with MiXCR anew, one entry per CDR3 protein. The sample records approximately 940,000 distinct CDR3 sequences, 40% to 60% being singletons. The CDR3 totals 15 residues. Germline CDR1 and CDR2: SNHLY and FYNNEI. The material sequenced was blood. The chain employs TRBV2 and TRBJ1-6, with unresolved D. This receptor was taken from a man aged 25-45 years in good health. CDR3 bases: TGTGCCGGCAGTCGGCTCCCCCGGAGTAATTCACCCCTCCACTTT. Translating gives CAGSRLPRSNSPLHF.